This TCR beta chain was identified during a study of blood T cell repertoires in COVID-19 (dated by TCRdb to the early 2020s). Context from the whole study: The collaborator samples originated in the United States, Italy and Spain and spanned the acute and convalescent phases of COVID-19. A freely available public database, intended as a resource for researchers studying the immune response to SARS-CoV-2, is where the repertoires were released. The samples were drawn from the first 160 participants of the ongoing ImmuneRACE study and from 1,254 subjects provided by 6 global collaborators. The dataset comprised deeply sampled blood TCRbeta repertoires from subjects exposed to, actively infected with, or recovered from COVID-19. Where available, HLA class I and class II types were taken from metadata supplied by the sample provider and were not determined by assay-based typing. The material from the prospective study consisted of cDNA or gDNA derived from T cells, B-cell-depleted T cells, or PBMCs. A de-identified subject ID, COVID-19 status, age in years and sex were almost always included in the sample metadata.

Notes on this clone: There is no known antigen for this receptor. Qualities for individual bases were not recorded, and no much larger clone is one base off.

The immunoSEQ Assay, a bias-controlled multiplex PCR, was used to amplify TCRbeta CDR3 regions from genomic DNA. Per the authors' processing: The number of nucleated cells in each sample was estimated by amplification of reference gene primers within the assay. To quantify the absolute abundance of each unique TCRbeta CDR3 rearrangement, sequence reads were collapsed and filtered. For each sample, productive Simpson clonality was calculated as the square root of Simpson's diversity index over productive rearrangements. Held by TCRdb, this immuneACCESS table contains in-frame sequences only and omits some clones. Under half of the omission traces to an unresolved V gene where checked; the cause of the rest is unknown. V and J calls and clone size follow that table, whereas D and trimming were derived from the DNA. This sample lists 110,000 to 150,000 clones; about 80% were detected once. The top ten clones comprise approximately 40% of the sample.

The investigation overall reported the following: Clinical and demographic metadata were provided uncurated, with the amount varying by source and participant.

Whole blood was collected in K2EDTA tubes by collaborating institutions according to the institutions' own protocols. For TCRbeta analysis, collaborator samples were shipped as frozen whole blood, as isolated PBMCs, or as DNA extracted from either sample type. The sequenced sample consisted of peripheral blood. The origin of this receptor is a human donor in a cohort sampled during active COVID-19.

The CDR3 in this case is CASSSSGKDNEQFF. In nucleotide form, the sequence is TGTGCCAGCAGTTCTAGCGGGAAGGATAATGAGCAGTTCTTC. In this chain, TRBV25-1 is recombined with TRBJ2-1; the central 9 bases match TRBD2. Reading the germline V gene gives CDR1 MGHDK and CDR2 SYGVNS. V is trimmed back by 5 bases and J by 7 bases, and the junction contains 6 bases that no gene match accounts for. From the cysteine through the phenylalanine, the CDR3 covers 14 amino acids. Kept here is only the CDR3 DNA, which spans 42 bases and is read in frame from base 1. The variable domain in full, with residues beyond the CDR3 obtained from the reference TRBV25-1 and TRBJ2-1 genes, is EADIYQTPRYLVIGTGKKITLECSQTMGHDKMYWYQQDPGMELHLIHYSYGVNSTEKGDLSSESTVSRIRTEHFPLTLESARPSHTSQYLCASSSSGKDNEQFFGPGTRLTVL.